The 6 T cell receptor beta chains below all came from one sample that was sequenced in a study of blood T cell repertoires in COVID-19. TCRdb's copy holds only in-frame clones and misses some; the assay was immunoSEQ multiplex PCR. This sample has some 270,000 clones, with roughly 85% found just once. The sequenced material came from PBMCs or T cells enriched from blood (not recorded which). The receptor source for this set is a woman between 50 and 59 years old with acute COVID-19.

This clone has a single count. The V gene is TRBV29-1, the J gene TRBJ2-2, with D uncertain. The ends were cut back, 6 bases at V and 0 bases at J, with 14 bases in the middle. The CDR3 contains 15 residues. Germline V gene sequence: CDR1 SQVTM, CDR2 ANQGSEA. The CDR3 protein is CSVGFHSPNTGELFF. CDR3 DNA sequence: TGCAGCGTCGGGTTCCACTCTCCGAACACCGGGGAGCTGTTTTTT.

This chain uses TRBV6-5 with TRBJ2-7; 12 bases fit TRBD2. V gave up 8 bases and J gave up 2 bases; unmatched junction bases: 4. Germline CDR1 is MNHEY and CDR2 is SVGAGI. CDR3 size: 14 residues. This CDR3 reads CASGLAGGPYEQYF. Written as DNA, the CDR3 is TGTGCCAGCGGGCTAGCGGGGGGGCCCTACGAGCAGTACTTC.

The CDR3 bases are TGTGCCAGTAGTATGGAGGGAATCTCTGGAAACACCATATATTTT. As protein: CASSMEGISGNTIYF. The chain uses TRBV19 and TRBJ1-3; the D is unclear. CDR1 and CDR2 from the germline V gene are LNHDA and SQIVND (reference sequence). CDR3 length equals 15 residues. Trimming stripped 3 bases from V and 0 bases from J, with 9 bases between.

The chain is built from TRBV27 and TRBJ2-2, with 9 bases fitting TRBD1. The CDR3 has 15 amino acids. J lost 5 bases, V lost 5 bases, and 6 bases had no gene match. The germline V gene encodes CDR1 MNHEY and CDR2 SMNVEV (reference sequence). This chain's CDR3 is CASSRRQGGTGELFF. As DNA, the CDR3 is TGTGCCAGCAGTCGGAGACAGGGGGGAACCGGGGAGCTGTTTTTT.

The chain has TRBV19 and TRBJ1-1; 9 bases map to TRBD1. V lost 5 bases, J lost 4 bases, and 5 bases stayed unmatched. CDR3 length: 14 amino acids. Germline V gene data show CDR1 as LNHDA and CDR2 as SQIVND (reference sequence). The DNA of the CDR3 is TGTGCCAGTAGTTTGACAGGGGGACTCACTGAAGCTTTCTTT. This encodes CASSLTGGLTEAFF.

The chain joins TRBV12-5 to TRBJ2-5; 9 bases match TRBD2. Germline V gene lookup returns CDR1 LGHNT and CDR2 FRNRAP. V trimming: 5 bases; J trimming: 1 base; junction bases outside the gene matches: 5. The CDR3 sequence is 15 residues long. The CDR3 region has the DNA TGTGCTAGTGGTCGTTTTAGCGGGAGCCAAGAGACCCAGTACTTC. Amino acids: CASGRFSGSQETQYF.